One sample yielded the 11 T cell receptor beta chains listed below, sequenced in a study of blood T cell repertoires in COVID-19. The protocol was immunoSEQ multiplex PCR, while the TCRdb copy is restricted to in-frame clones and leaves out a portion. The table lists approximately 300,000 clones, 90% of them singletons, with just under 6.5% in the top ten. Sequenced sample: peripheral blood. The receptors were sampled from a woman between 45 and 60 years old with COVID-19, enrolled during active disease.

This clone has more than one count but fewer than ten. The J gene is TRBJ2-2, the V gene TRBV19; 8 bases agree with TRBD2. V lost 3 bases and J lost 5; bases outside the gene matches: 8. Per the germline V gene, CDR1 is LNHDA and CDR2 is SQIVND (reference sequence). CDR3 length equals 16 residues. The CDR3 DNA reads as TGTGCCAGTAGTATTAGAAGCGGGAGCCTTACCGGGGAGCTGTTTTTT. It yields the protein CASSIRSGSLTGELFF.

The chain links TRBV7-2 to TRBJ2-1, with D possibly being TRBD2 (5 bases). The germline gives CDR1 SGHTA, CDR2 FQGNSA. The CDR3 covers 15 residues. Between the trimmed V and J ends, which lost 5 bases and 4 bases, there was a span of 15 bases. The CDR3 bases are TGTGCCAGCAGCCGGGGAGTGGGGATATACAATGAGCAGTTCTTC. Its translation: CASSRGVGIYNEQFF.

This chain joins TRBV11-2 and TRBJ2-5; TRBD2 matches at 8 bases. This CDR3 spans 14 amino acids. V dropped 4 bases and J dropped 2; count of bases not matched to a gene: 3. Germline assignment: CDR1 SGHAT and CDR2 FQNNGV. In DNA form, the CDR3 reads TGTGCCAGCAGCTCTAGACTAGCGCAAGAGACCCAGTACTTC. Protein product: CASSSRLAQETQYF.

This clone has more than one count but fewer than ten. The chain is built from TRBV7-2 and TRBJ2-1, with 8 positions matching TRBD2. Germline V gene sequence: CDR1 SGHTA, CDR2 FQGNSA. This CDR3 is 15 amino acids long. V dropped 3 bases and J dropped 7; count of bases not matched to a gene: 8. CDR3 nucleotides: TGTGCCAGCAGCTTCGCGAGCGGGAGCGAAAATGAGCAGTTCTTC. Protein: CASSFASGSENEQFF. Drawing the rest from reference TRBV7-2 and TRBJ2-1, the complete variable domain is GAGVSQSPSNKVTEKGKDVELRCDPISGHTALYWYRQSLGQGLEFLIYFQGNSAPDKSGLPSDRFSAERTGGSVSTLTIQRTQQEDSAVYLCASSFASGSENEQFFGPGTRLTVL.

V gene TRBV12-5 combines with J gene TRBJ2-7, with TRBD2 matching 10 bases. The CDR3 totals 15 residues. CDR1 is LGHNT and CDR2 is FRNRAP in the germline V gene. The V gene end was trimmed by 0 bases and the J gene end by 6 bases; junction bases not matched to a gene: 5. CDR3 sequence: CASGLVSLAGAEQYF. DNA of the CDR3: TGTGCTAGTGGTTTGGTAAGCCTAGCGGGAGCCGAGCAGTACTTC.

The chain joins TRBV27 to TRBJ2-7; TRBD2 matches at 7 bases. With V trimmed by 7 bases and J by 1 base, 10 bases remained unmatched. Looked up from germline, CDR1 is MNHEY and CDR2 is SMNVEV (reference sequence). This CDR3 region has 15 residues. CDR3: CASNPGGTYSYEQYF. The CDR3 DNA follows: TGTGCCAGCAACCCCGGGGGGACTTATTCCTACGAGCAGTACTTC.

The chain couples TRBV28 to TRBJ2-7; 7 bases are shared with TRBD1. V shed 6 bases, J shed 3 bases, and the junction held 5 bases outside the gene matches. Germline CDR1 is MDHEN and CDR2 is SYDVKM. This CDR3 region has 13 residues. DNA for the CDR3: TGTGCCAGCAGCGACAGGGTCCGCTACGAGCAGTACTTC. The encoded protein is CASSDRVRYEQYF.

The rearrangement links TRBV28 to TRBJ2-7, with 12 bases lining up with TRBD2. This CDR3 contains 19 residues. CDR1 MDHEN and CDR2 SYDVKM come from the germline V gene. Trimming at V came to 3 bases and at J to 7 bases, leaving 19 bases not matched to a gene. The CDR3 DNA reads TGTGCCAGCAGTTTGTGGGGACCTCTAGCGGGAGGGCCCCCTCGAGAGCAGTACTTC. Protein: CASSLWGPLAGGPPREQYF.

This chain joins TRBV25-1 and TRBJ2-7; TRBD2 aligns across 7 bases. The V segment lost 10 bases and the J segment 5 bases; nucleotides outside the gene matches: 20. There are 16 residues in the CDR3. Germline loops: CDR1 MGHDK, CDR2 SYGVNS. This chain's CDR3 is CATSRQEARGVDEQYF. CDR3 coding DNA: TGTGCCACCAGCAGACAAGAGGCCCGGGGGGTTGACGAGCAGTACTTC.

V is TRBV2 and J is TRBJ2-1; D possibly corresponds to TRBD2 (6 bases). The CDR3 has 12 residues. The germline CDR1 and CDR2 sequences are SNHLY and FYNNEI. V lost 3 bases and J lost 11, with 11 bases in between. CDR3 protein: CASSEFGGKQFF. In DNA form, the CDR3 reads TGTGCCAGCAGTGAGTTTGGGGGGAAGCAGTTCTTC.

This clone has only one observation. The rearrangement links TRBV25-1 to TRBJ2-5; 9 nucleotides match TRBD1. V was pared by 2 bases and J by 7 bases, with 11 bases of the junction left unmatched. The length of the CDR3 is 16 residues. Germline V gene sequence: CDR1 MGHDK, CDR2 SYGVNS. The CDR3 spells CASSEGTGTYGGTQYF. The CDR3 nucleotides read TGTGCCAGCAGTGAAGGGACAGGGACCTACGGAGGGACCCAGTACTTC. The full variable domain, its missing parts supplied by reference TRBV25-1 and TRBJ2-5, is EADIYQTPRYLVIGTGKKITLECSQTMGHDKMYWYQQDPGMELHLIHYSYGVNSTEKGDLSSESTVSRIRTEHFPLTLESARPSHTSQYLCASSEGTGTYGGTQYFGPGTRLLVL.